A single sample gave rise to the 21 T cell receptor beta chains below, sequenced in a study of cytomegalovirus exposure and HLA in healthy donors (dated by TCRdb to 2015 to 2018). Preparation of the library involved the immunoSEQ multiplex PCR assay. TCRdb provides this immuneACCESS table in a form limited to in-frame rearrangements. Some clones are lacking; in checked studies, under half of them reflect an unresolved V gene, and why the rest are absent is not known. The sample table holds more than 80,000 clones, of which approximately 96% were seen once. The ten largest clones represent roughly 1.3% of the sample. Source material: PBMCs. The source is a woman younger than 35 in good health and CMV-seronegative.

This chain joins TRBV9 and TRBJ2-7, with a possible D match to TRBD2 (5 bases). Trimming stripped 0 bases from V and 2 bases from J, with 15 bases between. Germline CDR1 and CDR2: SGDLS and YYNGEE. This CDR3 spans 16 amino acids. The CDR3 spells CASSVGASGTTYEQYF. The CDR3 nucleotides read TGTGCCAGCAGCGTAGGAGCTTCGGGAACAACCTACGAGCAGTACTTC.

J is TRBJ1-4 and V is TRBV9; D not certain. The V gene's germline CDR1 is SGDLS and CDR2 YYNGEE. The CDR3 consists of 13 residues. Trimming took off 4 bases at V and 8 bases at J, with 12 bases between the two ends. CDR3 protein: CASSSLGGEKLFF. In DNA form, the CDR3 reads TGTGCCAGCAGCAGCTTGGGAGGGGAAAAACTGTTTTTT.

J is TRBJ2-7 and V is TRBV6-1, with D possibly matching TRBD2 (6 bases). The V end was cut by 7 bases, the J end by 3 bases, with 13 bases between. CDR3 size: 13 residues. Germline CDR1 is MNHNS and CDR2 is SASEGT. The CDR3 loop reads CASTLPGLYEQYF. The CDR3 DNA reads TGTGCCAGCACTTTACCGGGACTCTACGAGCAGTACTTC.

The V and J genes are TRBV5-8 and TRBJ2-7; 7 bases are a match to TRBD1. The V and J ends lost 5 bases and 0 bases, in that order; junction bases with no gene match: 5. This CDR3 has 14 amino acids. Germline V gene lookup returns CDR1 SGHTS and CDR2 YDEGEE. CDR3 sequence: CASRDRDSSYEQYF. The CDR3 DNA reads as TGTGCCAGCAGGGACCGGGACAGCTCCTACGAGCAGTACTTC.

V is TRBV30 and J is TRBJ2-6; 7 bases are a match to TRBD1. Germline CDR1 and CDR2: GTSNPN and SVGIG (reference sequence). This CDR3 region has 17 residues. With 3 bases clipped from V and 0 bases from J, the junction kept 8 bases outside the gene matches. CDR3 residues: CAWSITGVLSGANVLTF. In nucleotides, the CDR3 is TGTGCCTGGAGCATAACAGGGGTCCTCTCTGGGGCCAACGTCCTGACTTTC.

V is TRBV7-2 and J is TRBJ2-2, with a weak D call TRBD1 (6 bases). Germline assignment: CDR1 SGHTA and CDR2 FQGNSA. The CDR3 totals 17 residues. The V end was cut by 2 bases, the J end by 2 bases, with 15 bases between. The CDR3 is CASSLFRAGENTGELFF. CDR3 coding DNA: TGTGCCAGCAGCTTATTCCGGGCAGGGGAAAACACCGGGGAGCTGTTTTTT.

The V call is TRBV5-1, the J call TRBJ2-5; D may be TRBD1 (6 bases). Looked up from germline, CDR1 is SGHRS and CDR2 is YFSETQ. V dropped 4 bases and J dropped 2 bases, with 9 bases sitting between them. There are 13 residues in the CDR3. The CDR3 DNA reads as TGCGCCAGCAGCCAACAGGGTCAAGAGACCCAGTACTTC. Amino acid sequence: CASSQQGQETQYF.

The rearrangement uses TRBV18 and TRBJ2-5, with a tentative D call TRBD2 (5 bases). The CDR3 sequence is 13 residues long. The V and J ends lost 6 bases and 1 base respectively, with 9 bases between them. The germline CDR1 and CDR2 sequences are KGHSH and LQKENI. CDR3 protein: CASSRDLQETQYF. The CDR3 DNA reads TGTGCCAGCTCCCGGGATCTCCAAGAGACCCAGTACTTC.

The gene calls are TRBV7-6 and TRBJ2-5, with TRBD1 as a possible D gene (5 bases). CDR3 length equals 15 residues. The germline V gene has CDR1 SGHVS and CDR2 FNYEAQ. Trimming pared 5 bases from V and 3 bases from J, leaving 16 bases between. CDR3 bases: TGTGCCAGCAGCCCAGGGTCCACATTGAAAGAGACCCAGTACTTC. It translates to CASSPGSTLKETQYF.

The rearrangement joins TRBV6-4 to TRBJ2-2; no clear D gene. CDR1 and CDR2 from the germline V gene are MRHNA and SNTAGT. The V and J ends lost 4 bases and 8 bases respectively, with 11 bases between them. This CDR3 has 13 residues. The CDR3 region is CASSAKATGELFF. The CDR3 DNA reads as TGTGCCAGCAGTGCGAAGGCGACAGGGGAGCTGTTTTTT.

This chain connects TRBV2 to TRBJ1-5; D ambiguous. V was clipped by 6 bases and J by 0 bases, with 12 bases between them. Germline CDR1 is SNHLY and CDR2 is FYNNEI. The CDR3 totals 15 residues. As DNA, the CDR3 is TGTGCCAGCAGGCAAAACACAGTTAGCAATCAGCCCCAGCATTTT. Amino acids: CASRQNTVSNQPQHF.

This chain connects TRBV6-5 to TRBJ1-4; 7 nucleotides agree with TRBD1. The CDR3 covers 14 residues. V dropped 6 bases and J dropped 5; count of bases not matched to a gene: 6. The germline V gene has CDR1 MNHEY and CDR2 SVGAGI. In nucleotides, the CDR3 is TGTGCCAGCAGGGGGACAGCTGAGAATGAAAAACTGTTTTTT. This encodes CASRGTAENEKLFF.

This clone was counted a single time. CDR3: CASLESVTSFYEQYF. DNA for the CDR3: TGCGCCAGCCTGGAGTCGGTAACGAGTTTCTACGAGCAGTACTTC. The chain uses TRBV10-2 and TRBJ2-7; D uncertain. V was shortened by 8 bases and J by 3 bases, with 20 bases between the two germline ends. Per germline, CDR1 WSHSY and CDR2 SAAADI. The length of the CDR3 is 15 residues.

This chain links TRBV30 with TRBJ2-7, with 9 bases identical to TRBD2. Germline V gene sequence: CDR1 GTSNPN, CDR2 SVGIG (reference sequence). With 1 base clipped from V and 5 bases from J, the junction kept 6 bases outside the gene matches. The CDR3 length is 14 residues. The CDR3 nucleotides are TGTGCCTGGAGTGATAGCGGGAGTTTAAACGAGCAGTACTTC. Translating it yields CAWSDSGSLNEQYF.

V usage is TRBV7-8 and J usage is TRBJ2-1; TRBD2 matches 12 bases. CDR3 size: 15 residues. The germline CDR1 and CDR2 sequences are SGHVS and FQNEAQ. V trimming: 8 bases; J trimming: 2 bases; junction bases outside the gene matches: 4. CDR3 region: CASLRTSGTYNEQFF. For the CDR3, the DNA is TGTGCCAGCTTGCGGACTAGCGGGACCTACAATGAGCAGTTCTTC.

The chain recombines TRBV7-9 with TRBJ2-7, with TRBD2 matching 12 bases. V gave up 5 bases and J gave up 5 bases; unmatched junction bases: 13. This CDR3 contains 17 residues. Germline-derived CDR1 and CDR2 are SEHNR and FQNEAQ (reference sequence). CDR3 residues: CASSPRSGLAGINEQYF. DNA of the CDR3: TGTGCCAGCAGCCCGAGGTCCGGACTAGCGGGAATCAACGAGCAGTACTTC. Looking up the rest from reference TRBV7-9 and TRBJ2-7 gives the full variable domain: DTGVSQNPRHKITKRGQNVTFRCDPISEHNRLYWYRQTLGQGPEFLTYFQNEAQLEKSRLLSDRFSAERPKGSFSTLEIQRTEQGDSAMYLCASSPRSGLAGINEQYFGPGTRLTVT.

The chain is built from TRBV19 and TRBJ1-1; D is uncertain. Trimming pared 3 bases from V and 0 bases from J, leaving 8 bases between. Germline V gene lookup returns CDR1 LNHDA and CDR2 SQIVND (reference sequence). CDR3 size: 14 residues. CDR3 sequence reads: CASSIQAMNTEAFF. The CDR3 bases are TGTGCCAGTAGTATCCAGGCCATGAACACTGAAGCTTTCTTT.

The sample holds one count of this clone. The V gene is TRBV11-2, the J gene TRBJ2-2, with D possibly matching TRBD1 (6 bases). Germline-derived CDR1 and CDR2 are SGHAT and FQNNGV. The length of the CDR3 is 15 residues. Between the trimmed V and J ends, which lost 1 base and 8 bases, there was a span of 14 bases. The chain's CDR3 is CASSLVSQGLGELFF. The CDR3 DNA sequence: TGTGCCAGCAGCTTAGTGTCCCAGGGGTTGGGGGAGCTGTTTTTT.

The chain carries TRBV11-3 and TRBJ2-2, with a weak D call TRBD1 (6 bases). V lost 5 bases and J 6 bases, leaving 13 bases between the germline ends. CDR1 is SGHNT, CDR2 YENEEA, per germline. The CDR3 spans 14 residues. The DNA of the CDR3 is TGTGCCAGCAGCCTCATGCAGGGGTCCGGGGAGCTGTTTTTT. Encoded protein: CASSLMQGSGELFF. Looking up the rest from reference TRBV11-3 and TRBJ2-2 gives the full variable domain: EAGVVQSPRYKIIEKKQPVAFWCNPISGHNTLYWYLQNLGQGPELLIRYENEEAVDDSQLPKDRFSAERLKGVDSTLKIQPAELGDSAVYLCASSLMQGSGELFFGEGSRLTVL.

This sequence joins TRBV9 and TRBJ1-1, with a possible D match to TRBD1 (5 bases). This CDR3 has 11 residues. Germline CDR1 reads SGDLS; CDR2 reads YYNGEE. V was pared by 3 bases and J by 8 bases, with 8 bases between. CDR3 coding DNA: TGTGCCAGCAGCGCAGGGCCGGAAGCTTTCTTT. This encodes CASSAGPEAFF.

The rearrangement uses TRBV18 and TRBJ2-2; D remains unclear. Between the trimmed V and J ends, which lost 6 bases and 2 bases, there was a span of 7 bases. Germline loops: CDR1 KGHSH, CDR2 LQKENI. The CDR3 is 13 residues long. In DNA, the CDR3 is TGTGCCAGCTCGGTTAGCAACACCGGGGAGCTGTTTTTT. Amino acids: CASSVSNTGELFF.